The source of this TCR beta chain is a study of cytomegalovirus exposure and HLA in healthy donors. V was cut by 0 bases and J by 4 bases, with 10 bases left in between. CDR1 is SGHTS and CDR2 is YDEGEE in the germline V gene. The CDR3 totals 14 residues. Use of 60 Vbeta and 13 Jbeta primers characterized the PCR. Produced via immunoSEQ multiplex PCR; TCRdb's table is partial and in-frame only. Altogether about 200,000 clones are present, 80% to 90% being singletons, with the ten largest covering approximately 0.31%. On this clone itself: What it binds is unknown.

Study outcomes and limitations: It was assumed in the presence/absence analyses that sequencing depth was roughly uniform across donors. Among TCR beta chains of equal frequency, HLA-associated ones were more clonally expanded in a later analysis.

The sample comprised PBMCs. The receptor was isolated from a woman aged 25 to 39 in good health and CMV-seronegative. The chain uses TRBV5-8 and TRBJ2-5; possible D gene TRBD2, 6 bases. CDR3: CASSLAGGVETQYF. The CDR3 bases are TGTGCCAGCAGCTTGGCCGGGGGAGTAGAGACCCAGTACTTC. The whole variable domain, remainder taken from reference TRBV5-8 and TRBJ2-5, is EAGVTQSPTHLIKTRGQQATLRCSPISGHTSVYWYQQALGLGLQFLLWYDEGEERNRGNFPPRFSGRQFPNYSSELNVNALELEDSALYLCASSLAGGVETQYFGPGTRLLVL.